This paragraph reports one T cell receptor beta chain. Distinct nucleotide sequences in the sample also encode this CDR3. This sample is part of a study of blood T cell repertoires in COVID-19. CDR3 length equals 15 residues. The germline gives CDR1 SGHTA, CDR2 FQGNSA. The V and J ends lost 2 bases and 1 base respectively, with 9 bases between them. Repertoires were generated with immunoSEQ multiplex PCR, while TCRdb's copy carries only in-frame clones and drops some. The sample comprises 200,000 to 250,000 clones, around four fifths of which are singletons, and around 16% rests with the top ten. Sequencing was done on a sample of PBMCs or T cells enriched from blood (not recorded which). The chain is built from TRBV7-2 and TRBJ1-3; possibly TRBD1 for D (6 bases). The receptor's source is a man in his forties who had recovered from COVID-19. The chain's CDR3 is CASSLRGGSGNTIYF. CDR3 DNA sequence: TGTGCCAGCAGCTTAAGAGGGGGATCTGGAAACACCATATATTTT.